The present entry profiles one T cell receptor beta chain with its context. V was shortened by 2 bases and J by 0 bases, with 10 bases between the two germline ends. CDR1 MNHEY and CDR2 SVGEGT come from the germline V gene. This CDR3 has 15 residues. This sample was taken from a study of blood T cell repertoires in COVID-19. Across the whole study: Spain, Italy and the United States supplied samples that represented acute and convalescent COVID-19. From T cells, B-cell-depleted T cells, or PBMCs came the material, which was cDNA or gDNA.

As processed by the authors: Amplifying reference gene primers gave estimates of nucleated cell counts. The repertoire was sequenced with immunoSEQ multiplex PCR; TCRdb's copy has only in-frame clones and lacks some. V and J calls and clone size are given by that table; D and trimming were obtained from the DNA. The sample lists roughly 150,000 clones; roughly 82% were seen once. The chain couples TRBV6-2 or TRBV6-3 to TRBJ1-1, with no clear D. Material for sequencing was peripheral blood. The receptor comes from a woman in her forties or fifties in a cohort sampled during active or convalescent COVID-19. CDR3 sequence reads: CASSYGRNMNTEAFF. The CDR3 DNA reads as TGTGCCAGCAGTTACGGGCGTAACATGAACACTGAAGCTTTCTTT.